This T cell receptor beta chain appears in the sequencing data of a study of spatial heterogeneity in lung cancer (dated by TCRdb to the late 2010s). For context, the study as a whole: The donors were 60 to 80 patients from the lung TRACERx cohort who had early-stage, untreated non-small cell lung cancer. Follow-up PBMC samples were sequenced whenever available, with a median time to follow-up of 2 to 3 years after resection. Both alpha and beta chains were TCR-sequenced in hundreds of tumor regions, 64 matched nontumor lung samples and over 55 PBMC samples obtained at surgery. In the raw uncorrected reads, each unique combination of TCR and UMI appeared on average more than ten times. The study linked features of the TCR repertoire to counts of nonsynonymous mutations, which were determined by whole-exome sequencing of tumor tissue. Beta-chain transcripts were consistently detected in greater numbers than alpha-chain transcripts, which likely reflects a higher abundance of beta-chain transcripts. TCR alpha and beta repertoires were quantitatively compared across multiple tumor regions, matched nontumor lung and blood in non-small cell lung cancer. Results and caveats for the whole study, not just this receptor: Confirming at a functional level the hypothesis that regional TCRs recognize regional mutations was considered to require additional single-cell paired TCR alpha and beta sequencing. Comparisons of baseline and follow-up blood repertoires included only 14 patients. Ubiquitous expanded tumor TCRs were found in blood more often at tumor resection than at routine follow-up.

Preparation of the library involved 5' RACE. The instrument was a NextSeq 500. The TCR library protocol attached a unique molecular identifier to each TCR cDNA molecule to allow correction of PCR and sequencing errors. The paper's processing steps were these. TCR identification, UMI-based error correction and CDR3 extraction were all carried out with Decombinator tools. TCRs above a frequency of 2 per 1,000, corresponding to the top 1% of the tumor frequency distribution, were defined as expanded. Rényi diversity was computed with the R vegan package after subsampling each repertoire 100 times to 5,000 TCRs. CDR3 similarity networks were built from amino acid triplet string-kernel similarity, connecting CDR3s with pairwise similarity above 0.82. Starting from the raw public reads, TCRdb applied fastp trimming at Q25, assembled clones with MiXCR and retained in-frame beta chains. Rows are unified per CDR3 protein, each entry keeping the most common DNA and genes. The authors' filters were not applied to this entry. The table for this sample lists 95,000 to 130,000 distinct CDR3 sequences; 9% to 15% of them were counted only once. Clones ranked in the top ten supply 16% of the sample.

Taken with the paper, the label for time point translates to: blood at routine non-recurrence follow-up after resection. Whole RNA extracted from tumor and nontumor lung tissue, or from cryopreserved PBMC samples, was used for TCR sequencing without cell sorting. Only patients for whom sufficient RNA was available from at least two tumor regions were selected for TCR sequencing. About this clonotype: What this receptor recognizes is not known. Base-call qualities are not available, and no considerably larger clone is one nucleotide away.

The CDR3 runs 15 amino acids, cysteine and phenylalanine included. Only the CDR3 DNA stays, 45 bases, in frame from base 1. The germline V gene gives CDR1 as SGHDT and CDR2 as YYEEEE. Trimming takes 4 bases from V and 2 bases from J, and the germline ends sit 16 bases apart. The source was PBMCs, collected at follow-up. This receptor was taken from a male donor with early-stage non-small cell lung cancer. The receptor chain draws on TRBV5-6 and TRBJ2-7; no D gene is confidently identified. For the CDR3, the sequence is CASSLKDGRAYEQYF. The bases read TGTGCCAGCAGCCTCAAGGACGGAAGGGCCTACGAGCAGTACTTC.